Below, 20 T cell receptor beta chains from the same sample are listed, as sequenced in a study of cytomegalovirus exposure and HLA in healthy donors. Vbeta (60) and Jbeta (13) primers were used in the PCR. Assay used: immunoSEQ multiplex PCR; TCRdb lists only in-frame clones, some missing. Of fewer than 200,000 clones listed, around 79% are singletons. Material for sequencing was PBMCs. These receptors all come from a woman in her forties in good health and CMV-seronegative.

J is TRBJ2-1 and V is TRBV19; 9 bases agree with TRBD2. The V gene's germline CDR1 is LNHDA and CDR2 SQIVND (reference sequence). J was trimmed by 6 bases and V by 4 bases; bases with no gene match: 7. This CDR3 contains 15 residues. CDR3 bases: TGTGCCAGTAGTAAACGACTAGCGGTACTCAATGAGCAGTTCTTC. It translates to CASSKRLAVLNEQFF.

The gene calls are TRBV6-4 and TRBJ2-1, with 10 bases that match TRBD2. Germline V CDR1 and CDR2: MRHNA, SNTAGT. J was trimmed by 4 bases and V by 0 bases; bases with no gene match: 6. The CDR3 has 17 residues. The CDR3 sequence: CASSDSASGSDYNEQFF. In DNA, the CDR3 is TGTGCCAGCAGTGACTCGGCTAGCGGGAGTGATTACAATGAGCAGTTCTTC.

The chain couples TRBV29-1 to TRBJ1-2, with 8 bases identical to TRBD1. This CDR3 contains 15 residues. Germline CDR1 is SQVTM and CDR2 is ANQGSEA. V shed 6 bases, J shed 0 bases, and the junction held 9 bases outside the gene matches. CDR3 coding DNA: TGCAGCGTAGGTATGGCGACAGGGGCTAACTATGGCTACACCTTC. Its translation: CSVGMATGANYGYTF.

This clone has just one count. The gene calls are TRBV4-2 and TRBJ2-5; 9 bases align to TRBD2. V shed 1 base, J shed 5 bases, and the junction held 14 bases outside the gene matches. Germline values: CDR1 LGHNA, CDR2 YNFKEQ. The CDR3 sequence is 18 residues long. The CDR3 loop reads CASSQGGVAGDWGETQYF. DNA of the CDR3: TGTGCCAGCAGCCAAGGGGGAGTAGCGGGAGATTGGGGGGAGACCCAGTACTTC.

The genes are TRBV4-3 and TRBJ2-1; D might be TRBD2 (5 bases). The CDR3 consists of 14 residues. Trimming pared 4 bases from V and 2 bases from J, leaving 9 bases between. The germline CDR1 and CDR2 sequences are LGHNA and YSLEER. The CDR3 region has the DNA TGCGCCAGCAGCCTAGGAGGTGCCTACAATGAGCAGTTCTTC. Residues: CASSLGGAYNEQFF.

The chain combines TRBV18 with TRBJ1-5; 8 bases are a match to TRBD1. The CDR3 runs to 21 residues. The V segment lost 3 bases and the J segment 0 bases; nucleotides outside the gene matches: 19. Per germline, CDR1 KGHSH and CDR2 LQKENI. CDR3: CASSPLPADRVLGDSNQPQHF. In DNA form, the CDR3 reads TGTGCCAGCTCACCCCTCCCGGCGGACAGGGTTCTGGGAGATAGCAATCAGCCCCAGCATTTT. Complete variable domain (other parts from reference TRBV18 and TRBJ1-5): NAGVMQNPRHLVRRRGQEARLRCSPMKGHSHVYWYRQLPEEGLKFMVYLQKENIIDESGMPKERFSAEFPKEGPSILRIQQVVRGDSAAYFCASSPLPADRVLGDSNQPQHFGDGTRLSIL.

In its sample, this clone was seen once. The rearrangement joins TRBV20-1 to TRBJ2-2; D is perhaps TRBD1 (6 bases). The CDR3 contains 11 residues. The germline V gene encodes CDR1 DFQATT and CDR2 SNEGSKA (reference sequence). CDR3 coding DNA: TGCGGCGGACAGCGCACCGGGGAGCTGTTTTTT. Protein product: CGGQRTGELFF.

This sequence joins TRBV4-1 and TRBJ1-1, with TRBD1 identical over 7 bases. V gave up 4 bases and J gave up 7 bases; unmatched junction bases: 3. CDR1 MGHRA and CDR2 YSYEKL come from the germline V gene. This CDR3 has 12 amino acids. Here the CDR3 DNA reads TGCGCCAGCAGCCGACAGGGAGATGAAGCTTTCTTT. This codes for CASSRQGDEAFF.

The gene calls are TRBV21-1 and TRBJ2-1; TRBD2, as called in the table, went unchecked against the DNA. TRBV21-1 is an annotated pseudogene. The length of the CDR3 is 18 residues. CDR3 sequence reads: CASSKVLSGRAIYNEQFF. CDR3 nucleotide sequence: TGTGCCAGCAGCAAAGTTCTTAGCGGGAGGGCCATATACAATGAGCAGTTCTTC.

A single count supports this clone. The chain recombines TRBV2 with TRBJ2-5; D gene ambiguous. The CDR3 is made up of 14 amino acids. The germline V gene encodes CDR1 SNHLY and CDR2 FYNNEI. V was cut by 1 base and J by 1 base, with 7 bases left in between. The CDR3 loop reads CASSEVRVQETQYF. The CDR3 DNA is TGTGCCAGCAGTGAAGTTCGGGTCCAAGAGACCCAGTACTTC.

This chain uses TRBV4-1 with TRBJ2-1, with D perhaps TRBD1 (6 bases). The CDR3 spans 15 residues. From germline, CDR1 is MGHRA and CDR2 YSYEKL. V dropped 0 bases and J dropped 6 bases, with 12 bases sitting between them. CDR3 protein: CASSQDGETGNEQFF. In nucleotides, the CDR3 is TGCGCCAGCAGCCAAGATGGAGAGACAGGCAATGAGCAGTTCTTC.

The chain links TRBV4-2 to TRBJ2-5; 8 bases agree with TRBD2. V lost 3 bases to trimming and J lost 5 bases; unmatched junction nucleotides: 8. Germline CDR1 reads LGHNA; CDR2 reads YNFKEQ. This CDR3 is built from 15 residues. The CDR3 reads CASSQTGGGRETQYF. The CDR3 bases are TGTGCCAGCAGCCAGACCGGGGGGGGCAGGGAGACCCAGTACTTC.

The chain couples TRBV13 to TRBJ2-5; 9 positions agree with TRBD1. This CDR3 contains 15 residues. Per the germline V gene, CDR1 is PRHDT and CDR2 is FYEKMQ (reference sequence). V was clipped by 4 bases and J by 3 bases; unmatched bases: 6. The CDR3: CASSSTGGREETQYF. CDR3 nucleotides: TGTGCCAGCAGCTCGACAGGGGGTAGGGAAGAGACCCAGTACTTC. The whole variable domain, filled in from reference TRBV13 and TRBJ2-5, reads AAGVIQSPRHLIKEKRETATLKCYPIPRHDTVYWYQQGPGQDPQFLISFYEKMQSDKGSIPDRFSAQQFSDYHSELNMSSLELGDSALYFCASSSTGGREETQYFGPGTRLLVL.

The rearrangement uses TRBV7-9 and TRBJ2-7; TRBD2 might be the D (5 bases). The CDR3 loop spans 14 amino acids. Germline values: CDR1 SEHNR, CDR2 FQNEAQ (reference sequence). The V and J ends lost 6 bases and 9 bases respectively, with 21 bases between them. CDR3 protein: CASRYRASLEGQYF. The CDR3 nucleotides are TGTGCCAGCAGGTATCGGGCCTCTCTAGAGGGGCAGTACTTC.

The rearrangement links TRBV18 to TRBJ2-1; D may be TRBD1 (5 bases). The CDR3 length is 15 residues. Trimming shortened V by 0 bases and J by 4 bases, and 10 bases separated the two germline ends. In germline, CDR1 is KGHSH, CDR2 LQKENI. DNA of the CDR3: TGTGCCAGCTCACCACCGTCAGGGCTGTACAATGAGCAGTTCTTC. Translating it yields CASSPPSGLYNEQFF.

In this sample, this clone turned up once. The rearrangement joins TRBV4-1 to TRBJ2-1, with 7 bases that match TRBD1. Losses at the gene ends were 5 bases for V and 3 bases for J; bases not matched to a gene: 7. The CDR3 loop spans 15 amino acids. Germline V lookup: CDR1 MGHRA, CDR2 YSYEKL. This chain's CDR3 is CASSLGQPLYNEQFF. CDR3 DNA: TGCGCCAGCAGCTTGGGACAGCCTCTCTACAATGAGCAGTTCTTC.

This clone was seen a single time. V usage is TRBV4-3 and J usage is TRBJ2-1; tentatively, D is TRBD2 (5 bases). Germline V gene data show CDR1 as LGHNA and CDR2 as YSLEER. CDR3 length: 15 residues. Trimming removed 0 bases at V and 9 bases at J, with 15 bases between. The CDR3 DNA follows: TGCGCCAGCAGCCAAGACCACCTCACTAGAGTTGAGCAGTTCTTC. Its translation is CASSQDHLTRVEQFF.

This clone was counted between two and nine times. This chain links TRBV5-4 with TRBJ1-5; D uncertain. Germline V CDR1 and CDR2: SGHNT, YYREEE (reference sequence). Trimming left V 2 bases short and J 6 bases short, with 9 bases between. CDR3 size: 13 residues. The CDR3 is CASSFGVGQPQHF. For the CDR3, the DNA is TGTGCCAGCAGCTTCGGGGTCGGTCAGCCCCAGCATTTT.

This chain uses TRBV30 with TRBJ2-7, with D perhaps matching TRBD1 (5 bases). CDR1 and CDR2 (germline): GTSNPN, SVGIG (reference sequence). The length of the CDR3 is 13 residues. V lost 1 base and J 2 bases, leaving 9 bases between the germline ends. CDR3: CAWSEGRTYEQYF. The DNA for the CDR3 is TGTGCCTGGAGTGAGGGGCGAACCTACGAGCAGTACTTC.

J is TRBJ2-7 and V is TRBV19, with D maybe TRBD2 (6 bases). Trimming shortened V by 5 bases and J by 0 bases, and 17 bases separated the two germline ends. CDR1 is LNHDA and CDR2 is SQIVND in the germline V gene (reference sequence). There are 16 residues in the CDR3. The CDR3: CASSPLGGAVSYEQYF. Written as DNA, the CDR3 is TGTGCCAGTAGTCCCCTAGGCGGGGCGGTCTCCTACGAGCAGTACTTC.